This TCR beta chain originates from a study of T cell responses to AZD1222 COVID-19 vaccine. Profiling relied on immunoSEQ multiplex PCR, and the TCRdb table lists in-frame clones only, not all of them. Here the sample spans 130,000 to 150,000 clones, around nine tenths being singletons. Notes on the study in general: When two AZD1222 doses had been given, Spike-specific TCR breadth and depth rose. It should be noted that donors were predominantly white British and more often female, and clonal diversity was possibly underestimated.

As regards this clone: No antigen is known for it.

There are 16 residues in the CDR3. Germline lookup yields CDR1 MGHDK and CDR2 SYGVNS. Unmatched junction bases numbered 11, after V lost 4 bases and J lost 4 bases. The chain combines TRBV25-1 with TRBJ2-7; 9 positions match TRBD2. The source is an adult in good health. Sample: peripheral blood, taken on day 0 of MenACWY control vaccination. The CDR3, as DNA: TGTGCCAGCAGTGGAGGGGCTAGCGGGAAAACGTACGAGCAGTACTTC. Translation: CASSGGASGKTYEQYF.